This is a list of T cell receptor beta chains from one sample in a study of blood T cell repertoires in COVID-19. Data came from immunoSEQ multiplex PCR; TCRdb stores just in-frame clones and leaves some out. The sample records about 80,000 clones, under 80% being singletons. Sample: peripheral blood. All receptors come from a human donor in a cohort sampled during active COVID-19. Each CDR3 is given with its conserved first and last residue. Fields, in order: D gene, J gene, V gene, clone size, CDR3 protein, CDR3 DNA. A D gene is named only where the DNA matches it firmly. Some rows mark clone size as missing; the rest say once, few, many or name a class of expanded clone.

D gene: TRBD2; J gene: TRBJ2-1; V gene: TRBV19; clone size: few; CDR3 protein: CASSPRRLVAGLNSYNEQFF; CDR3 DNA: TGTGCCAGTAGTCCAAGGAGGTTGGTAGCGGGTCTAAATTCCTACAATGAGCAGTTCTTC
D gene: TRBD1; J gene: TRBJ1-1; V gene: TRBV27; clone size: NA; CDR3 protein: CASSPRGRWNTEAFF; CDR3 DNA: TGTGCCAGCAGTCCCAGGGGGCGATGGAACACTGAAGCTTTCTTT
D gene: NA; J gene: TRBJ2-2; V gene: TRBV9; clone size: NA; CDR3 protein: CASSVGESLTGELFF; CDR3 DNA: TGTGCCAGCAGCGTAGGTGAGAGTCTGACCGGGGAGCTGTTTTTT
D gene: NA; J gene: TRBJ1-2; V gene: TRBV15; clone size: NA; CDR3 protein: CATELRGGFQDYGYTF; CDR3 DNA: TGTGCCACCGAGCTCAGGGGTGGGTTCCAGGACTATGGCTACACCTTC
D gene: NA; J gene: TRBJ2-1; V gene: TRBV15; clone size: NA; CDR3 protein: CATNPFPVGSYNEQFF; CDR3 DNA: TGTGCCACCAACCCCTTCCCGGTCGGGTCCTACAATGAGCAGTTCTTC
D gene: NA; J gene: TRBJ1-1; V gene: TRBV30; clone size: NA; CDR3 protein: CAWSVSGKAFF; CDR3 DNA: TGTGCCTGGAGTGTATCAGGGAAAGCTTTCTTT
D gene: TRBD2; J gene: TRBJ2-1; V gene: TRBV7-6; clone size: once; CDR3 protein: CASSLAPAGAFTYNEQFF; CDR3 DNA: TGTGCCAGCAGCTTAGCGCCAGCGGGGGCCTTCACCTACAATGAGCAGTTCTTC
D gene: NA; J gene: TRBJ2-4; V gene: TRBV9; clone size: NA; CDR3 protein: CASSVGGLTKNIQYF; CDR3 DNA: TGTGCCAGCAGCGTAGGAGGGCTAACCAAAAACATTCAGTACTTC
D gene: TRBD1; J gene: TRBJ1-2; V gene: TRBV29-1; clone size: NA; CDR3 protein: CSAQAGGNNGYTF; CDR3 DNA: TGCAGCGCCCAGGCAGGGGGAAATAATGGCTACACCTTC
D gene: TRBD1; J gene: TRBJ1-1; V gene: TRBV10-1; clone size: NA; CDR3 protein: CASSEDRDSPEAFF; CDR3 DNA: TGCGCCAGCAGTGAGGACAGGGATAGCCCTGAAGCTTTCTTT
D gene: NA; J gene: TRBJ2-7; V gene: TRBV28; clone size: NA; CDR3 protein: CASSCDLRWYEQYF; CDR3 DNA: TGTGCCAGCAGTTGTGATTTACGGTGGTACGAGCAGTACTTC
D gene: TRBD1; J gene: TRBJ1-5; V gene: TRBV6-5; clone size: once; CDR3 protein: CASSATGTGQPQHF; CDR3 DNA: TGTGCCAGCAGCGCGACAGGGACCGGTCAGCCCCAGCATTTT
D gene: NA; J gene: TRBJ2-1; V gene: TRBV27; clone size: NA; CDR3 protein: CASAEVEVTYNEQFF; CDR3 DNA: TGTGCCAGCGCTGAAGTCGAGGTCACCTACAATGAGCAGTTCTTC
D gene: NA; J gene: TRBJ1-3; V gene: TRBV5-1; clone size: NA; CDR3 protein: CASSLDPGGPTIYF; CDR3 DNA: TGCGCCAGCAGCTTGGACCCCGGCGGTCCCACCATATATTTT
D gene: NA; J gene: TRBJ1-4; V gene: TRBV24-1; clone size: NA; CDR3 protein: CATSALLSGTGNEKLFF; CDR3 DNA: TGTGCCACCAGTGCCCTTCTCTCGGGAACGGGGAATGAAAAACTGTTTTTT
D gene: TRBD2; J gene: TRBJ2-1; V gene: TRBV19; clone size: NA; CDR3 protein: CASSIDLGGRAGNEQFF; CDR3 DNA: TGTGCCAGTAGTATAGATCTCGGCGGGAGGGCCGGTAATGAGCAGTTCTTC
D gene: TRBD1; J gene: TRBJ1-2; V gene: TRBV19; clone size: NA; CDR3 protein: CASPTGGNYGYTF; CDR3 DNA: TGTGCCAGCCCGACAGGGGGAAACTATGGCTACACCTTC
D gene: TRBD1; J gene: TRBJ2-1; V gene: TRBV5-4; clone size: NA; CDR3 protein: CASSVGQGPPNEQFF; CDR3 DNA: TGTGCCAGCAGCGTGGGACAGGGGCCCCCCAATGAGCAGTTCTTC
D gene: NA; J gene: TRBJ1-6; V gene: TRBV7-2; clone size: NA; CDR3 protein: CASSTGHPNSPLHF; CDR3 DNA: TGTGCCAGCAGCACAGGCCATCCAAATTCACCCCTCCACTTT
D gene: TRBD2; J gene: TRBJ2-7; V gene: TRBV27; clone size: NA; CDR3 protein: CASSWSRAGVPEQYF; CDR3 DNA: TGTGCCAGCAGTTGGTCGAGAGCGGGGGTCCCCGAGCAGTACTTC
D gene: NA; J gene: TRBJ1-6; V gene: TRBV4-3; clone size: few; CDR3 protein: CASSQAAGTGSAPLHF; CDR3 DNA: TGCGCCAGCAGCCAAGCCGCGGGGACGGGATCGGCACCCCTCCACTTT
D gene: NA; J gene: TRBJ2-7; V gene: TRBV4-1; clone size: few; CDR3 protein: CASSQAGDPYYEQYF; CDR3 DNA: TGCGCCAGCAGCCAAGCGGGGGACCCTTACTACGAGCAGTACTTC
D gene: NA; J gene: TRBJ1-5; V gene: TRBV30; clone size: few; CDR3 protein: CAWSVGVKPQHF; CDR3 DNA: TGTGCCTGGAGTGTAGGGGTGAAGCCCCAGCATTTT
D gene: NA; J gene: TRBJ1-4; V gene: TRBV9; clone size: NA; CDR3 protein: CASSVGGGSNEKLFF; CDR3 DNA: TGTGCCAGCAGCGTAGGTGGTGGGAGCAATGAAAAACTGTTTTTT
D gene: NA; J gene: TRBJ2-5; V gene: TRBV6-5; clone size: once; CDR3 protein: CATTGPGSETQYF; CDR3 DNA: TGTGCCACCACAGGCCCTGGTTCGGAGACCCAGTACTTC
D gene: NA; J gene: TRBJ2-6; V gene: TRBV6-6; clone size: NA; CDR3 protein: CASSPRGGSGANVLTF; CDR3 DNA: TGTGCCAGCAGCCCCCGAGGGGGCTCTGGGGCCAACGTCCTGACTTTC
D gene: NA; J gene: TRBJ1-2; V gene: TRBV5-1; clone size: NA; CDR3 protein: CASSLDGGGQETGPDAYGYTF; CDR3 DNA: TGCGCCAGCAGCTTAGACGGCGGGGGACAAGAGACAGGTCCGGACGCCTATGGCTACACCTTC
D gene: NA; J gene: TRBJ2-5; V gene: TRBV3-1/TRBV3-2; clone size: NA; CDR3 protein: CASSHEETQYF; CDR3 DNA: TGTGCCAGCAGCCACGAAGAGACCCAGTACTTC
D gene: NA; J gene: TRBJ2-2; V gene: TRBV7-9; clone size: few; CDR3 protein: CASSFGPGRGTGELFF; CDR3 DNA: NA
D gene: NA; J gene: TRBJ1-1; V gene: TRBV7-8; clone size: NA; CDR3 protein: CASSSEGGIKTEAFF; CDR3 DNA: TGTGCCAGCAGCTCCGAGGGGGGGATTAAGACTGAAGCTTTCTTT
D gene: TRBD1; J gene: TRBJ2-3; V gene: TRBV27; clone size: NA; CDR3 protein: CASSLSTGVTDTQYF; CDR3 DNA: TGTGCCAGCAGTTTATCCACAGGGGTCACAGATACGCAGTATTTT
D gene: NA; J gene: TRBJ1-2; V gene: TRBV6-4; clone size: few; CDR3 protein: CASSESIGGPRGYTF; CDR3 DNA: TGTGCCAGCAGTGAATCGATCGGGGGGCCTCGCGGCTACACCTTC
D gene: TRBD1; J gene: TRBJ1-2; V gene: TRBV9; clone size: NA; CDR3 protein: CASSSLDRADYGYTF; CDR3 DNA: TGTGCCAGCAGCTCCCTGGACAGGGCTGACTATGGCTACACCTTC
D gene: NA; J gene: TRBJ2-2; V gene: TRBV11-3; clone size: NA; CDR3 protein: CASSPYRSVDTGELFF; CDR3 DNA: TGTGCCAGCAGTCCTTATAGGAGTGTCGACACCGGGGAGCTGTTTTTT
D gene: TRBD1; J gene: TRBJ1-2; V gene: TRBV4-1; clone size: NA; CDR3 protein: CASSQPSQGGGYTF; CDR3 DNA: TGCGCCAGCAGCCAGCCGTCCCAGGGGGGTGGCTACACCTTC
D gene: NA; J gene: TRBJ2-7; V gene: TRBV28; clone size: NA; CDR3 protein: CASSPTAPLDEQYF; CDR3 DNA: TGTGCCAGCAGTCCGACGGCCCCGCTAGACGAGCAGTACTTC
D gene: NA; J gene: TRBJ1-1; V gene: TRBV6-5; clone size: NA; CDR3 protein: CASSYSGVVNTEAFF; CDR3 DNA: TGTGCCAGCAGTTACTCAGGGGTAGTGAACACTGAAGCTTTCTTT
D gene: TRBD1; J gene: TRBJ2-7; V gene: TRBV2; clone size: NA; CDR3 protein: CASGGQGAYEQYF; CDR3 DNA: TGTGCCAGCGGGGGACAGGGGGCCTACGAGCAGTACTTC
D gene: TRBD2; J gene: TRBJ2-7; V gene: TRBV30; clone size: few; CDR3 protein: CASGGSSYEQYF; CDR3 DNA: TGTGCCTCCGGGGGGAGCTCCTACGAGCAGTACTTC
D gene: NA; J gene: TRBJ1-5; V gene: TRBV3-1/TRBV3-2; clone size: NA; CDR3 protein: CASSQDGGAGHQPQHF; CDR3 DNA: TGTGCCAGCAGCCAAGATGGGGGGGCTGGGCATCAGCCCCAGCATTTT
D gene: NA; J gene: TRBJ2-3; V gene: TRBV15; clone size: NA; CDR3 protein: CATSRDRASTDTQYF; CDR3 DNA: TGTGCCACCAGCAGAGATCGCGCCTCGACAGATACGCAGTATTTT
D gene: NA; J gene: TRBJ1-1; V gene: TRBV28; clone size: NA; CDR3 protein: CASSLWGGSGTEAFF; CDR3 DNA: TGTGCCAGCAGTTTATGGGGGGGGTCGGGCACTGAAGCTTTCTTT
D gene: NA; J gene: TRBJ1-2; V gene: TRBV2; clone size: NA; CDR3 protein: CAGVSDSYGYTF; CDR3 DNA: TGTGCCGGGGTTTCGGACAGCTATGGCTACACCTTC
D gene: NA; J gene: TRBJ1-2; V gene: TRBV29-1; clone size: NA; CDR3 protein: CSAFGGGYGYTF; CDR3 DNA: TGCAGCGCCTTCGGGGGGGGGTATGGCTACACCTTC
D gene: TRBD2; J gene: TRBJ2-3; V gene: TRBV5-1; clone size: NA; CDR3 protein: CASSRRTSGSTDTQYF; CDR3 DNA: TGCGCCAGCAGCCGAAGGACTAGCGGTAGCACAGATACGCAGTATTTT
D gene: TRBD1; J gene: TRBJ1-5; V gene: TRBV19; clone size: NA; CDR3 protein: CASSIRTGPNQPQHF; CDR3 DNA: TGTGCCAGTAGTATAAGGACAGGCCCCAATCAGCCCCAGCATTTT
D gene: TRBD1; J gene: TRBJ2-1; V gene: TRBV7-3; clone size: NA; CDR3 protein: CASSGTGVFNEQFF; CDR3 DNA: TGTGCCAGCAGCGGGACAGGGGTTTTCAATGAGCAGTTCTTC
D gene: TRBD2; J gene: TRBJ2-1; V gene: TRBV7-2; clone size: NA; CDR3 protein: CASTPGQRENSDFF; CDR3 DNA: TGTGCCAGCACCCCTGGCCAGCGGGAGAATTCGGACTTCTTC
D gene: TRBD1; J gene: TRBJ1-5; V gene: TRBV20-1; clone size: NA; CDR3 protein: CSASPTGGNQPQHF; CDR3 DNA: TGCAGTGCGAGTCCGACAGGGGGCAATCAGCCCCAGCATTTT
D gene: TRBD1; J gene: TRBJ2-2; V gene: TRBV7-9; clone size: NA; CDR3 protein: CASSGIPGQGASGELFF; CDR3 DNA: TGTGCCAGCAGCGGTATTCCGGGACAGGGGGCATCCGGGGAGCTGTTTTTT
D gene: NA; J gene: TRBJ2-2; V gene: TRBV19; clone size: NA; CDR3 protein: CASSIVGRNTGELFF; CDR3 DNA: TGTGCCAGTAGTATAGTGGGCCGGAACACCGGGGAGCTGTTTTTT
D gene: NA; J gene: TRBJ1-1; V gene: TRBV4-2; clone size: NA; CDR3 protein: CASSHSTADTEAFF; CDR3 DNA: TGTGCCAGCAGCCATTCTACAGCGGACACTGAAGCTTTCTTT